The sequence of this T cell receptor (beta chain) was determined in a study of shared clonotypes between healthy human individuals. Deep-level running was used for the assay. Data came from immunoSEQ multiplex PCR; TCRdb stores just in-frame clones and leaves some out. The sample lists about 2.2 million clones, 93% occurring once. The CDR3 runs to 17 residues. From germline, CDR1 is ENHRY and CDR2 SYGVKD. Study-wide results and caveats: What limited the represented genetic and exposure-history diversity was the small number of donors. Some clonotypes were shared by all four sorted-subset donors, while others were not shared. The non-shared ones had lower generation probabilities than the shared ones.

As concerns this clone: What it binds is unknown. The junction and the germline gene differ at one end; a read error may be behind it.

CD45RO-negative cells were positively selected for CCR7, leaving out terminally differentiated effector memory CD45RA+ cells. All the donors were Caucasian adults who lived in Nashville, Tennessee. The source material was naive CD8+ T cells from PBMCs. The chain combines TRBV10-3 with TRBJ1-2, with 12 bases identical to TRBD1. This clonotype was obtained from a man between 18 and 35 years old in good health. Some clones in this sample may be carry-over from other donors' samples. The CDR3 loop reads CAISDSYAGTGGLPLNF. The CDR3 DNA is TGTGCCATCAGTGACTCCTACGCCGGGACAGGGGGCCTCCCCCTAAACTTC.